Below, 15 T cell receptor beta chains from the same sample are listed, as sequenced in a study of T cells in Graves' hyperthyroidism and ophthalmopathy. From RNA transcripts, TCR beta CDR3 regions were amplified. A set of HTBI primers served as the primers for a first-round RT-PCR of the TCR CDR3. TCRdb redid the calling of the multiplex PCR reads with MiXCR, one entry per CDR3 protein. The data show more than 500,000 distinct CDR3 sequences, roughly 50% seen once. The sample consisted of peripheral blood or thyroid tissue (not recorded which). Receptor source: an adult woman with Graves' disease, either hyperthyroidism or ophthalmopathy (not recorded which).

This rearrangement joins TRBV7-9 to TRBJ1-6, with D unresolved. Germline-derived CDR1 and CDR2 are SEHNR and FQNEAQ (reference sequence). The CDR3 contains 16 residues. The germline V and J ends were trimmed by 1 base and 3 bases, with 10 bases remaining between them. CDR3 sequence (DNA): TGTGCCAGCAGCTTAGGAGGTTTCGGCTATAATTCACCCCTCCACTTT. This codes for CASSLGGFGYNSPLHF.

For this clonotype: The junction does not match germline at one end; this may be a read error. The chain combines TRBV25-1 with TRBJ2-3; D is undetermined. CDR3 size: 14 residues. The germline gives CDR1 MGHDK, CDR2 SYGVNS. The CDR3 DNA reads TGTGCCGGCAGTGAAGAGGTTGCCCCCCAGTCGCAGTATTTT. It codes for CAGSEEVAPQSQYF.

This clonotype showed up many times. CDR3 in DNA: TGTGCCAGCAGCCGTACGACATTGACGAACACTGAAGCTTTCTTT. It translates to CASSRTTLTNTEAFF. The rearrangement links TRBV5-4 to TRBJ1-1; D remains ambiguous. There are 15 residues in the CDR3. Germline assignment: CDR1 SGHNT and CDR2 YYREEE (reference sequence). Deletions cut 4 bases from V and 1 base from J, with 14 bases between.

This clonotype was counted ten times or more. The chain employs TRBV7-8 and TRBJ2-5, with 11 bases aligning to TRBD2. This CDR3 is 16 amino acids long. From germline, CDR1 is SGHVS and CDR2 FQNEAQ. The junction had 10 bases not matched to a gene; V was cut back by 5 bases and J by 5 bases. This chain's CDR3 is CASSHTSGSFGETQYF. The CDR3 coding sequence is TGTGCCAGCAGCCACACTAGCGGGAGCTTCGGGGAGACCCAGTACTTC. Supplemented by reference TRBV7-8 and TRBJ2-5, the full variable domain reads GAGVSQSPRYKVAKRGQDVALRCDPISGHVSLFWYQQALGQGPEFLTYFQNEAQLDKSGLPSDRFFAERPEGSVSTLKIQRTQQEDSAVYLCASSHTSGSFGETQYFGPGTRLLVL.

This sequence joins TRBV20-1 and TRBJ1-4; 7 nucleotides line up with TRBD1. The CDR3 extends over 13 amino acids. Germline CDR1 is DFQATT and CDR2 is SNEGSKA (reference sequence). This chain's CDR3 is CSDCGGGREKLFF. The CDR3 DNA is TGCAGCGACTGTGGAGGGGGCCGAGAAAAACTGTTTTTT.

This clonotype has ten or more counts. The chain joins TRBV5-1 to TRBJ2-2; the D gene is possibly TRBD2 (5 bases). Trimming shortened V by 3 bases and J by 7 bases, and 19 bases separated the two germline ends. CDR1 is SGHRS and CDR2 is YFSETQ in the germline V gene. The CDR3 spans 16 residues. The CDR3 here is CASSYSPPDRGGELFF. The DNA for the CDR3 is TGCGCCAGCAGCTACTCCCCTCCCGATCGGGGCGGGGAGCTGTTTTTT.

CDR3 sequence (DNA): TGTGCCAGCAGCCCAGGACTAGGTGATAATTCACCCCTCCACTTT. Encoded protein: CASSPGLGDNSPLHF. The rearrangement joins TRBV7-2 to TRBJ1-6; D uncertain. The germline CDR1 and CDR2 sequences are SGHTA and FQGNSA. The CDR3 length is 15 residues. V dropped 5 bases and J dropped 5 bases, with 13 bases sitting between them.

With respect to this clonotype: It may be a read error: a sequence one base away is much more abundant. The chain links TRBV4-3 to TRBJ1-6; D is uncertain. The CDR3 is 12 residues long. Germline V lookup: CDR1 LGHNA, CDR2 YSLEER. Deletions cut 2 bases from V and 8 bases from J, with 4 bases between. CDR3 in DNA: TGCGCCAGCAGCCAAATAGATTCACCCCTCCACTTT. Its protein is CASSQIDSPLHF.

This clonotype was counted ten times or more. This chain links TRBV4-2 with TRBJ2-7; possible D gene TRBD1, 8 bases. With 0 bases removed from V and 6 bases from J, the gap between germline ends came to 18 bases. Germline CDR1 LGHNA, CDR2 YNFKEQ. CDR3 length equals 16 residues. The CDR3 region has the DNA TGTGCCAGCAGCCAAGAGGGGGGGACAGGCGCTCTCGAGCAGTACTTC. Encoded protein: CASSQEGGTGALEQYF.

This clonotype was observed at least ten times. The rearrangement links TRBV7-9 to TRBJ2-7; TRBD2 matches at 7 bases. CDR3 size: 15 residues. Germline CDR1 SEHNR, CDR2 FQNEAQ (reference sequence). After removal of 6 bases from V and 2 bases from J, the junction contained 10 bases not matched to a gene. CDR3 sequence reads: CASRRIPGLPYEQYF. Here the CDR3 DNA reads TGTGCCAGCAGACGCATTCCGGGACTACCCTACGAGCAGTACTTC.

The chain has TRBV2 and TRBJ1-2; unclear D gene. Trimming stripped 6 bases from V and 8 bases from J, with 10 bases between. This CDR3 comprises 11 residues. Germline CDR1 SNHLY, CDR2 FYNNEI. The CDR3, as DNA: TGTGCCAGCAGCCTACCCTTGGGCTACACCTTC. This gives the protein CASSLPLGYTF. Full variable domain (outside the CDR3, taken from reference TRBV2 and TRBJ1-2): EPEVTQTPSHQVTQMGQEVILRCVPISNHLYFYWYRQILGQKVEFLVSFYNNEISEKSEIFDDQFSVERPDGSNFTLKIRSTKLEDSAMYFCASSLPLGYTFGSGTRLTVV.

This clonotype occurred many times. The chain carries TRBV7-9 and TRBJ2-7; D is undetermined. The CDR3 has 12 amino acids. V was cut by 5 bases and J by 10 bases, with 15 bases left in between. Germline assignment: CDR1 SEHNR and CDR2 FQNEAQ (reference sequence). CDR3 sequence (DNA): TGTGCCAGCAGCCCACACGTAGGGTTCCAGTACTTC. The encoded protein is CASSPHVGFQYF.

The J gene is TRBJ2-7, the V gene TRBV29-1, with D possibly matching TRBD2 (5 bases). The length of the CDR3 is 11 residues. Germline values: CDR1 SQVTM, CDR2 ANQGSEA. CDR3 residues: CSGGDRYEQYF. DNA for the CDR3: TGCAGTGGAGGTGACCGCTACGAGCAGTACTTC.

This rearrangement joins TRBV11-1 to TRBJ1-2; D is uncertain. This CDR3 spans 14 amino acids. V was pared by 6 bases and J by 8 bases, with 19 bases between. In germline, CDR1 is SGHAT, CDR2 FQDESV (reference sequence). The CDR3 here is CASSYHTVLFGYTF. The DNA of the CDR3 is TGTGCCAGCAGTTACCACACAGTATTGTTCGGCTACACCTTC. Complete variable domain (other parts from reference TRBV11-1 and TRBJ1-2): EAEVAQSPRYKITEKSQAVAFWCDPISGHATLYWYRQILGQGPELLVQFQDESVVDDSQLPKDRFSAERLKGVDSTLKIQPAELGDSAMYLCASSYHTVLFGYTFGSGTRLTVV.

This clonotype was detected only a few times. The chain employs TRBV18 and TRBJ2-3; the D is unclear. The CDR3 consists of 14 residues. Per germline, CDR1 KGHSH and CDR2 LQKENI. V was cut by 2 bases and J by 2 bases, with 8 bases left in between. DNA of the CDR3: TGTGCCAGCTCACCAACCCCCGACACAGATACGCAGTATTTT. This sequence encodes CASSPTPDTDTQYF.